This TCR beta chain comes out of a study of blood T cell repertoires in COVID-19. For the study at large: Sites in the United States, Italy and Spain provided acute and convalescent COVID-19 samples.

Sequenced by immunoSEQ multiplex PCR; TCRdb stores in-frame clones only, minus some. The table shows 60,000 or so clones, with roughly 74% occurring only once. CDR1 and CDR2 (germline): LNHDA, SQIVND (reference sequence). Trimming took 5 bases from V and 5 from J; bases not matched to a gene: 4. There are 13 residues in the CDR3. The sequence came from a woman at least 80 years old with acute or convalescent COVID-19. Material for sequencing was peripheral blood. The chain combines TRBV19 with TRBJ2-5; TRBD2 aligns across 8 bases. The CDR3 DNA reads TGTGCCAGTAGTCCCCCGGGGGGGGAGACCCAGTACTTC. Encoded protein: CASSPPGGETQYF. The variable domain in full, with the rest retrieved from reference TRBV19 and TRBJ2-5, is DGGITQSPKYLFRKEGQNVTLSCEQNLNHDAMYWYRQDPGQGLRLIYYSQIVNDFQKGDIAEGYSVSREKKESFPLTVTSAQKNPTAFYLCASSPPGGETQYFGPGTRLLVL.